This TCR beta chain originates from a study of shared clonotypes between healthy human individuals. In germline, CDR1 is WSHSY, CDR2 SAAADI. The CDR3 covers 13 residues. V lost 6 bases, J lost 5 bases, and 12 bases lay in between. In regard to this clone: The antigen is unknown.

Repertoires were generated with immunoSEQ multiplex PCR, while TCRdb's copy carries only in-frame clones and drops some. Of some 1.5 million clones in the sample, 96% were seen once. Broader study findings: Among non-shared clonotypes, generation probabilities were lower than among those shared by all four donors. Despite large depth, sorted-subset datasets appeared incompletely sequenced.

From CD4+ cells came CD45RA+ naive and CD45RA-negative memory subsets. The source material was naive CD4+ T cells sorted from blood. The subset was: CD45RA+ positively selected. The TCR was taken from a man under 40 in good health. The V gene is TRBV10-2, the J gene TRBJ2-3; D gene unclear. The CDR3 loop is CASSLVMQDTQYF. CDR3 coding DNA: TGCGCCAGCAGCCTAGTCATGCAAGATACGCAGTATTTT.